This TCR beta chain is drawn from a study of blood T cell repertoires in COVID-19. Study as a whole: Acute and convalescent COVID-19 samples came from the United States, Italy and Spain. Sources were T cells, B-cell-depleted T cells, or PBMCs; the material itself was cDNA or gDNA.

This CDR3 is 13 amino acids long. Germline values: CDR1 SGHNT, CDR2 YYREEE (reference sequence). Trimming removed 3 bases at V and 5 bases at J, with 11 bases between. In the authors' methods: Estimates of nucleated cell counts were drawn from the amplification of reference gene primers. Profiled with immunoSEQ multiplex PCR; TCRdb holds only in-frame clones, not every one. That table gives V, J and clone size, and the DNA gave D and trimming. The sample consists of fewer than 45,000 clones, roughly 90% of them appearing once. This clonotype was sampled from a human donor in a cohort sampled during active COVID-19. Material: peripheral blood. V usage is TRBV5-4 and J usage is TRBJ1-1; D is uncertain. CDR3 protein: CASSSDPGTEAFF. CDR3 nucleotide sequence: TGTGCCAGCAGCTCCGACCCGGGAACTGAAGCTTTCTTT. Together with reference TRBV5-4 and TRBJ1-1, the CDR3 gives the full variable domain: ETGVTQSPTHLIKTRGQQVTLRCSSQSGHNTVSWYQQALGQGPQFIFQYYREEENGRGNFPPRFSGLQFPNYSSELNVNALELDDSALYLCASSSDPGTEAFFGQGTRLTVV.